The 8 T cell receptor beta chains below come from one sample, sequenced in a study of OX40 agonist ivuxolimab in advanced cancers. Using immunoSEQ multiplex PCR, the repertoire was profiled, and TCRdb retains in-frame clones only, with some absent. The profile shows roughly 70,000 clones, approximately 90% of them singletons. This specimen consisted of CD4+ or CD8+ T cells sorted from blood, obtained in a trial of the OX40 agonist ivuxolimab. All receptors derive from an adult with an advanced solid tumor such as melanoma, head and neck, liver or kidney cancer.

The CDR3 DNA is TGTGCCAGCTCAGCTACAGCCCAAGAGACCCAGTACTTC. Its translation: CASSATAQETQYF. The genes are TRBV18 and TRBJ2-5; D ambiguous. The CDR3 has 13 amino acids. Trimming pared 5 bases from V and 1 base from J, leaving 8 bases between. Germline V gene sequence: CDR1 KGHSH, CDR2 LQKENI.

This clone has just a few counts. The V and J genes are TRBV21-1 and TRBJ1-5; TRBD1, the D gene given by the table, was not confirmed from the DNA. TRBV21-1 is reported as a pseudogene. CDR3 size: 16 residues. CDR3: CASSKGHRNSYSAQHF. The CDR3 nucleotides are TGTGCCAGCTCCAAGGGACACCGAAACTCCTATTCAGCCCAGCATTTT.

The count of this clone is one. This chain links TRBV27 with TRBJ1-4; 9 bases line up with TRBD1. The CDR3 sequence is 15 residues long. The V segment lost 3 bases and the J segment 7 bases; nucleotides outside the gene matches: 6. Germline values: CDR1 MNHEY, CDR2 SMNVEV (reference sequence). DNA of the CDR3: TGTGCCAGCAGTTTTGAGACAGGGGGAGGTGAAAAACTGTTTTTT. Its translation is CASSFETGGGEKLFF.

This chain links TRBV19 with TRBJ2-4; TRBD1 aligns across 7 bases. J was trimmed by 3 bases and V by 10 bases; bases with no gene match: 9. The germline CDR1 and CDR2 sequences are LNHDA and SQIVND (reference sequence). The CDR3 sequence is 14 residues long. This CDR3 reads CATRLGGDKNIQYF. The DNA for the CDR3 is TGTGCCACCCGCCTAGGGGGCGACAAAAACATTCAGTACTTC. Supplemented by reference TRBV19 and TRBJ2-4, the full variable domain reads DGGITQSPKYLFRKEGQNVTLSCEQNLNHDAMYWYRQDPGQGLRLIYYSQIVNDFQKGDIAEGYSVSREKKESFPLTVTSAQKNPTAFYLCATRLGGDKNIQYFGAGTRLSVL.

The V gene is TRBV9, the J gene TRBJ2-7; 9 bases are shared with TRBD1. V dropped 4 bases and J dropped 3; count of bases not matched to a gene: 5. The CDR3 contains 14 residues. The germline gives CDR1 SGDLS, CDR2 YYNGEE. This CDR3 is CASSSGTGFYEQYF. DNA for the CDR3: TGTGCCAGCAGCTCGGGGACAGGGTTCTACGAGCAGTACTTC.

The V call is TRBV7-9, the J call TRBJ1-3, with D maybe TRBD1 (5 bases). Germline assignment: CDR1 SEHNR and CDR2 FQNEAQ (reference sequence). This CDR3 has 17 amino acids. V shed 1 base and J shed 1 base, with 14 bases lying between them. CDR3 bases: TGTGCCAGCAGCTTAGTTACTCAGGGAAGGTCTGGAAACACCATATATTTT. Encoded protein: CASSLVTQGRSGNTIYF.

This chain joins TRBV9 and TRBJ2-1, with TRBD2 identical over 10 bases. The junction had 6 bases not matched to a gene; V was cut back by 0 bases and J by 15 bases. Per germline, CDR1 SGDLS and CDR2 YYNGEE. CDR3 length equals 13 residues. The CDR3 nucleotides read TGTGCCAGCAGCGTAGTGGCTAGCGGGAGAAGGTTCTTC. This gives the protein CASSVVASGRRFF.

The V and J genes are TRBV18 and TRBJ2-3; 14 bases map to TRBD2. The CDR3 spans 19 residues. Per the germline V gene, CDR1 is KGHSH and CDR2 is LQKENI. After removal of 1 base from V and 1 base from J, the junction contained 7 bases not matched to a gene. The CDR3 region is CASSPLQLGLAGGTDTQYF. CDR3 coding DNA: TGTGCCAGCTCACCACTACAACTGGGACTAGCGGGGGGCACAGATACGCAGTATTTT. Using reference TRBV18 and TRBJ2-3 for the parts outside the CDR3, the full variable domain is NAGVMQNPRHLVRRRGQEARLRCSPMKGHSHVYWYRQLPEEGLKFMVYLQKENIIDESGMPKERFSAEFPKEGPSILRIQQVVRGDSAAYFCASSPLQLGLAGGTDTQYFGPGTRLTVL.